What follows are 9 T cell receptor beta chains derived from one specimen sequenced in a study of CD8 T cells in ankylosing spondylitis. TCRdb itself ran the 5' RACE reads through MiXCR, one entry per CDR3 protein. This table holds nearly 350,000 distinct CDR3 sequences, over 12% found once. The sample taken for sequencing was blood, either unsorted or a sorted T cell fraction (not recorded which). These TCRs come from a male donor with ankylosing spondylitis or in good health (not recorded which).

The rearrangement joins TRBV4-2 to TRBJ2-7; 11 bases fit TRBD2. The germline V gene encodes CDR1 LGHNA and CDR2 YNFKEQ. The CDR3 is 16 amino acids. Trimming removed 4 bases from V and 5 bases from J; junction bases left unmatched: 10. CDR3 in amino acids: CASSPSPLAGDNEQYF. DNA of the CDR3: TGTGCCAGCAGCCCTTCGCCACTAGCGGGAGATAACGAGCAGTACTTC.

This chain links TRBV7-9 with TRBJ2-7; possible D gene TRBD1, 5 bases. The germline CDR1 and CDR2 sequences are SEHNR and FQNEAQ (reference sequence). The CDR3 loop spans 14 amino acids. The V end was cut by 5 bases, the J end by 3 bases, with 14 bases between. DNA for the CDR3: TGTGCCAGCAGCCCGCCCCCCGACAGCTACGAGCAGTACTTC. Its translation is CASSPPPDSYEQYF.

This chain uses TRBV6-6 with TRBJ1-6, with TRBD1 matching 9 bases. J gave up 11 bases and V 6 bases, and 5 bases lay outside the gene matches. The CDR3 is made up of 13 amino acids. In germline, CDR1 is MNHNY, CDR2 SVGAGI (reference sequence). The CDR3 DNA reads TGTGCCAGCAGCCAGGACAGGGGTCCACCCCTCCACTTT. Amino acids: CASSQDRGPPLHF.

The J gene is TRBJ2-3, the V gene TRBV15, with D perhaps TRBD1 or TRBD2 (5 bases each). V lost 4 bases and J lost 5, with 13 bases in between. Germline CDR1 LNHNV, CDR2 YYDKDF (reference sequence). CDR3 size: 14 residues. The CDR3 loop is CATSIGTPGDTQYF. The CDR3 DNA follows: TGTGCCACCAGCATTGGGACCCCCGGAGATACGCAGTATTTT.

This chain connects TRBV5-1 to TRBJ2-3; no clear D gene. CDR3 length: 14 amino acids. Germline CDR1 reads SGHRS; CDR2 reads YFSETQ. The V gene lost 5 bases and the J gene lost 2 bases, with 12 bases spanning the gap. The DNA of the CDR3 is TGCGCCAGCAGTTTTATTCAGGACACAGATACGCAGTATTTT. Protein: CASSFIQDTDTQYF.

This clonotype showed up many times. The chain carries TRBV25-1 and TRBJ2-3; 7 bases are shared with TRBD2. This CDR3 is built from 17 residues. Germline loops: CDR1 MGHDK, CDR2 SYGVNS. The V segment lost 3 bases and the J segment 4 bases; nucleotides outside the gene matches: 13. Here the CDR3 reads CASSDSARTRGADTQYF. The CDR3 coding sequence is TGTGCCAGCAGTGATAGCGCTAGGACTAGGGGCGCAGATACGCAGTATTTT.

This chain links TRBV5-1 with TRBJ2-7; possibly TRBD1 for D (5 bases). Germline CDR1 SGHRS, CDR2 YFSETQ. The CDR3 has 15 amino acids. V was shortened by 0 bases and J by 0 bases, with 10 bases between the two germline ends. The CDR3 spells CASSLGAGYSYEQYF. The DNA for the CDR3 is TGCGCCAGCAGCTTGGGGGCAGGGTACTCCTACGAGCAGTACTTC.

This sequence joins TRBV7-8 and TRBJ1-6, with no clear D. Germline V gene lookup returns CDR1 SGHVS and CDR2 FQNEAQ. The V and J ends lost 1 base and 9 bases respectively, with 10 bases between them. The CDR3 has 14 residues. As DNA, the CDR3 is TGTGCCAGCAGCTTAGGATCAGGCCCTTCACCCCTCCACTTT. Residues: CASSLGSGPSPLHF. Drawing the rest from reference TRBV7-8 and TRBJ1-6, the complete variable domain is GAGVSQSPRYKVAKRGQDVALRCDPISGHVSLFWYQQALGQGPEFLTYFQNEAQLDKSGLPSDRFFAERPEGSVSTLKIQRTQQEDSAVYLCASSLGSGPSPLHFGNGTRLTVT.

This clonotype was observed a few times. The chain employs TRBV25-1 and TRBJ1-2; 7 nucleotides match TRBD1. J gave up 4 bases and V 6 bases, and 14 bases lay outside the gene matches. Per germline, CDR1 MGHDK and CDR2 SYGVNS. This CDR3 has 16 residues. The CDR3 nucleotides read TGTGCCAGCAGCAGTAGGGGGGACAGCGATCTCTATGGCTACACCTTC. Translated: CASSSRGDSDLYGYTF.